The 15 T cell receptor beta chains below come from one sample, sequenced in a study of sequential checkpoint blockade in melanoma. The sample's treatment: randomized to nivolumab then ipilimumab (arm A) or the reverse (arm B). Clones were read by immunoSEQ multiplex PCR, and TCRdb kept only the in-frame ones, dropping some. The sample lists about 6,100 clones, approximately 21% occurring once. The sequences come from tumor tissue (inferred from file names), collected from a patient given nivolumab and ipilimumab in sequence. These receptors all stem from a human donor with melanoma.

The chain has TRBV29-1 and TRBJ2-1; D is perhaps TRBD2 (6 bases). The V gene's germline CDR1 is SQVTM and CDR2 ANQGSEA. Deletions cut 3 bases from V and 16 bases from J, with 19 bases between. The CDR3 sequence is 12 residues long. CDR3 region: CSVEGGVVQHFF. In nucleotides, the CDR3 is TGCAGCGTTGAGGGGGGTGTGGTACAACATTTCTTC.

This sequence joins TRBV11-3 and TRBJ2-3, with TRBD2 identical over 7 bases. Per germline, CDR1 SGHNT and CDR2 YENEEA. CDR3 length equals 15 residues. With V trimmed by 5 bases and J by 2 bases, 7 bases remained unmatched. The CDR3 bases are TGTGCCAGCAGCCCTTCCCTAGCGGACACAGATACGCAGTATTTT. It codes for CASSPSLADTDTQYF.

Judged by abundance, this clone is medium-sized. The rearrangement joins TRBV11-3 to TRBJ2-3, with D possibly matching TRBD2 (6 bases). This CDR3 is built from 15 residues. CDR1 is SGHNT and CDR2 is YENEEA in the germline V gene. V was pared by 7 bases and J by 3 bases, with 17 bases between. CDR3 in DNA: TGTGCCAGCAACCTAATGGGGGGAGAAACAGATACGCAGTATTTT. Residues: CASNLMGGETDTQYF.

This clone is labeled medium-sized (0.01 to 0.1%). The V and J genes are TRBV10-3 and TRBJ1-5; tentative D call: TRBD1 (5 bases). The CDR3 has 15 residues. Germline loops: CDR1 ENHRY, CDR2 SYGVKD. Trimming took 1 base from V and 7 from J, leaving 14 bases between them. CDR3 protein: CAISELRGEGQPQHF. CDR3 in DNA: TGTGCCATCAGTGAGTTAAGGGGCGAGGGGCAGCCCCAGCATTTT.

This clone has just a few counts. The chain uses TRBV10-3 and TRBJ2-7; maybe TRBD2 (5 bases). Germline CDR1 and CDR2: ENHRY and SYGVKD. The CDR3 covers 14 residues. The ends were cut back, 6 bases at V and 2 bases at J, with 14 bases in the middle. This chain's CDR3 is CAISAGELTYEQYF. The CDR3 nucleotides read TGTGCCATCAGCGCCGGGGAATTAACCTACGAGCAGTACTTC.

This chain joins TRBV14 and TRBJ2-3; D not certain. Trimming pared 0 bases from V and 0 bases from J, leaving 10 bases between. Germline assignment: CDR1 SGHDN and CDR2 FVKESK. CDR3 length equals 16 residues. The CDR3 sequence: CASSQDWWESTDTQYF. The CDR3 DNA sequence: TGTGCCAGCAGCCAAGATTGGTGGGAAAGCACAGATACGCAGTATTTT.

The chain combines TRBV5-1 with TRBJ1-1; 8 bases are a match to TRBD1. Trimming at V came to 0 bases and at J to 4 bases, leaving 8 bases not matched to a gene. This CDR3 is built from 16 residues. Germline loops: CDR1 SGHRS, CDR2 YFSETQ. CDR3 amino acids: CASSLAATGAGTEAFF. The CDR3 bases are TGCGCCAGCAGCTTGGCCGCGACAGGGGCAGGCACTGAAGCTTTCTTT.

This clone has at least ten counts. For the CDR3, the DNA is TGTGCCAGCAGCTTCGATTTGGGATCTGGGACTGAAGCTTTCTTT. Protein: CASSFDLGSGTEAFF. The chain combines TRBV11-3 with TRBJ1-1, with D unresolved. The CDR3 covers 15 residues. The germline CDR1 and CDR2 sequences are SGHNT and YENEEA. Trimming removed 3 bases at V and 5 bases at J, with 16 bases between.

The chain combines TRBV18 with TRBJ1-5; TRBD1 matches 7 bases. Per germline, CDR1 KGHSH and CDR2 LQKENI. The CDR3 totals 14 residues. Trimming took 3 bases from V and 5 from J; bases not matched to a gene: 4. This chain's CDR3 is CASSPTGQDQPQHF. In DNA, the CDR3 is TGTGCCAGCTCACCGACAGGGCAAGATCAGCCCCAGCATTTT.

CDR3 coding DNA: TGTGCCAGTAGTGTGTCTTCCGGGACAGGGAGTGAGCAGTTCTTC. As protein: CASSVSSGTGSEQFF. V and J are TRBV19 and TRBJ2-1, with 9 bases matching TRBD1. CDR3 size: 15 residues. V lost 5 bases to trimming and J lost 9 bases; unmatched junction nucleotides: 11. Per germline, CDR1 LNHDA and CDR2 SQIVND (reference sequence).

The DNA of the CDR3 is TGTGCCTGGAGTGTCCTACAGGTGGGGGACACTGAAGCTTTCTTT. As protein: CAWSVLQVGDTEAFF. This chain joins TRBV30 and TRBJ1-1; D perhaps matches TRBD1 (5 bases). Germline V CDR1 and CDR2: GTSNPN, SVGIG (reference sequence). V gave up 0 bases and J gave up 3 bases, with 14 bases separating them. This CDR3 contains 15 residues.

This clone came up once. The chain links TRBV14 to TRBJ1-6; D not resolved. The germline V gene encodes CDR1 SGHDN and CDR2 FVKESK. The CDR3 covers 13 residues. The ends were cut back, 4 bases at V and 8 bases at J, with 9 bases in the middle. The CDR3 reads CASSPLMDSPLHF. CDR3 coding DNA: TGTGCCAGCAGCCCTCTGATGGATTCACCCCTCCACTTT.

This clone was found many times. The chain employs TRBV11-3 and TRBJ2-6; D not certain. The germline V and J ends were trimmed by 6 bases and 0 bases, with 6 bases remaining between them. Germline V lookup: CDR1 SGHNT, CDR2 YENEEA. The CDR3 is 14 amino acids. CDR3 DNA sequence: TGTGCCAGCAGGACCCGCTCTGGGGCCAACGTCCTGACTTTC. It codes for CASRTRSGANVLTF.

In this sample, this clone turned up a few times. V gene TRBV18 combines with J gene TRBJ2-6; a possible D gene is TRBD1 (6 bases). Trimming shortened V by 4 bases and J by 0 bases, and 16 bases separated the two germline ends. This CDR3 is built from 18 residues. The germline V gene encodes CDR1 KGHSH and CDR2 LQKENI. The chain's CDR3 is CASSRVTGYHSGANVLTF. CDR3 DNA: TGTGCCAGCTCACGCGTCACAGGGTACCACTCTGGGGCCAACGTCCTGACTTTC.

DNA for the CDR3: TGTGCCAGCAGTGAGGGGCAGACCTACGAGCAGTACTTC. Its protein product is CASSEGQTYEQYF. The rearrangement uses TRBV6-8 and TRBJ2-7; D may correspond to TRBD1 or TRBD2 (5 bases each). Between the trimmed V and J ends, which lost 5 bases and 2 bases, there was a span of 10 bases. The CDR3 has 13 amino acids. The germline CDR1 and CDR2 sequences are MNHGY and SAAAGT.